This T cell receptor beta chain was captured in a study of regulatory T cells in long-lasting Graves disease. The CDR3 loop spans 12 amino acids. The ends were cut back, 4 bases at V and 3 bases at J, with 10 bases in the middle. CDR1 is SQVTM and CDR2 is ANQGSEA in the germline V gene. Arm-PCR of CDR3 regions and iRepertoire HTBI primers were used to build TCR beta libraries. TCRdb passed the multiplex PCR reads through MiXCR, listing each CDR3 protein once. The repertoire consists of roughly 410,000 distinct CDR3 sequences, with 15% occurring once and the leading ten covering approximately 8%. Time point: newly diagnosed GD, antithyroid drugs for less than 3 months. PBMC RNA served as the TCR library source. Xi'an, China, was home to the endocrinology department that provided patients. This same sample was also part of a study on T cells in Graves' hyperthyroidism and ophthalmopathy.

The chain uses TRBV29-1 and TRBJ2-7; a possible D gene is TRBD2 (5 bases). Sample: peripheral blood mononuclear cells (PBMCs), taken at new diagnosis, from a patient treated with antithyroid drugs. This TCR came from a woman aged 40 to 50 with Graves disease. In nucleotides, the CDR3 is TGCAGCGTTGCGGGAACCGTCTACGAGCAGTACTTC. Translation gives CSVAGTVYEQYF.